The 25 T cell receptor beta chains below all came from one sample that was sequenced in a study of chemoradiotherapy in HPV16-positive cancers. Only in-frame clones appear in the TCRdb table, and some are missing; sequencing was by immunoSEQ multiplex PCR. Of 20,000 to 25,000 clones in the sample, approximately 89% are singletons; the top ten hold 2% to 2.5%. The starting material was blood, obtained from a patient who underwent chemoradiotherapy. These receptors came from a human donor with HPV-associated anogenital cancer.

The chain couples TRBV11-2 to TRBJ1-3; the D gene is possibly TRBD1 (6 bases). Germline V CDR1 and CDR2: SGHAT, FQNNGV. The CDR3 has 15 residues. The V and J ends lost 6 bases and 4 bases respectively, with 16 bases between them. The CDR3 bases are TGTGCCAGCAGGAGAAGGGGGGTATCCGGAAACACCATATATTTT. It specifies CASRRRGVSGNTIYF.

The rearrangement links TRBV5-5 to TRBJ2-3; 11 positions match TRBD2. Germline V CDR1 and CDR2: SGHKS, YYEKEE (reference sequence). This CDR3 is built from 15 residues. The V and J ends lost 5 bases and 6 bases, in that order; junction bases with no gene match: 8. The CDR3 DNA follows: TGTGCCAGCAGATCTACTAGCGGGGGTCCGGATACGCAGTATTTT. Its protein product is CASRSTSGGPDTQYF.

The chain joins TRBV27 to TRBJ1-4, with D possibly TRBD1 on 5 matching bases. V lost 8 bases and J 0 bases, leaving 10 bases between the germline ends. The CDR3 runs 14 residues. In germline, CDR1 is MNHEY, CDR2 SMNVEV (reference sequence). The DNA for the CDR3 is TGTGCCAGCGGACGGGGGGCAACTAATGAAAAACTGTTTTTT. Translation: CASGRGATNEKLFF.

The chain employs TRBV7-3 and TRBJ2-5; D unclear. CDR1 and CDR2 (germline): SGHTA, FQGTGA. V gave up 3 bases and J gave up 1 base, with 6 bases separating them. The CDR3 is made up of 13 amino acids. The CDR3 spells CASSFGLQETQYF. DNA of the CDR3: TGTGCCAGCAGCTTTGGCCTCCAAGAGACCCAGTACTTC.

The J gene is TRBJ1-3, the V gene TRBV6-5; 9 bases are a match to TRBD1. The CDR3 is 15 amino acids. The germline CDR1 and CDR2 sequences are MNHEY and SVGAGI. Germline trimming cut 6 bases from V and 3 bases from J; bases unmatched to any gene: 6. In DNA form, the CDR3 reads TGTGCCAGCAGCCCACACAGGGGGCTTGGAAACACCATATATTTT. Its translation: CASSPHRGLGNTIYF.

The chain combines TRBV4-1 with TRBJ1-1; 8 bases line up with TRBD1. Germline CDR1 and CDR2: MGHRA and YSYEKL. Trimming cost V 2 bases and J 4 bases; bases outside gene matches: 9. CDR3 length: 16 amino acids. Written as DNA, the CDR3 is TGCGCCAGCAGCCAACAATTAGGACAGGGAGGCACTGAAGCTTTCTTT. This sequence encodes CASSQQLGQGGTEAFF.

Regarding this clone: Other DNA sequences in the same sample also yield this CDR3. The J gene is TRBJ1-1, the V gene TRBV9; D gene unclear. Germline loops: CDR1 SGDLS, CDR2 YYNGEE. Trimming took 2 bases from V and 5 from J, leaving 10 bases between them. The CDR3 runs 13 residues. The CDR3 DNA reads TGTGCCAGCAGCGTTTTAGGAGGGACTGAAGCTTTCTTT. Translating gives CASSVLGGTEAFF.

The rearrangement links TRBV18 to TRBJ2-5; no clear D. Trimming stripped 3 bases from V and 1 base from J, with 6 bases between. CDR3 length: 13 amino acids. Germline loops: CDR1 KGHSH, CDR2 LQKENI. The CDR3 coding sequence is TGTGCCAGCTCACCGCCTAGCCAAGAGACCCAGTACTTC. Translation: CASSPPSQETQYF.

The V gene is TRBV6-1, the J gene TRBJ1-1; TRBD1 is a possible D gene (6 bases). Germline V gene lookup returns CDR1 MNHNS and CDR2 SASEGT. CDR3 length equals 17 residues. Trimming removed 4 bases from V and 0 bases from J, with 18 bases in between. CDR3 in amino acids: CASSAGQGTTMNTEAFF. The CDR3 coding sequence is TGTGCCAGCAGTGCGGGGCAGGGGACCACGATGAACACTGAAGCTTTCTTT.

V and J are TRBV7-7 and TRBJ2-1; 7 bases fit TRBD1. CDR1 and CDR2 (germline): SSHAT, FNYEAQ (reference sequence). This CDR3 has 15 amino acids. Trimming cost V 6 bases and J 2 bases; bases outside gene matches: 7. For the CDR3, the DNA is TGTGCCAGCAGTCCCCGACAGGGACCCTACAATGAGCAGTTCTTC. It translates to CASSPRQGPYNEQFF.

This clone was counted once. This sequence joins TRBV5-4 and TRBJ2-4; TRBD1 might be the D (5 bases). Trimming stripped 3 bases from V and 8 bases from J, with 15 bases between. Germline CDR1 is SGHNT and CDR2 is YYREEE (reference sequence). The length of the CDR3 is 14 residues. CDR3 in DNA: TGTGCCAGCAGCTGGGGCCAGGGCGCGGACATTCAGTACTTC. This codes for CASSWGQGADIQYF.

The genes are TRBV23-1 and TRBJ1-1, with D maybe TRBD1 (5 bases). TRBV23-1 is flagged as an ORF with uncertain function. Trimming took off 4 bases at V and 4 bases at J, with 16 bases between the two ends. There are 15 residues in the CDR3. CDR3 sequence: CASSLAPTVGTEAFF. Written as DNA, the CDR3 is TGCGCCAGCAGTCTTGCCCCGACAGTGGGCACTGAAGCTTTCTTT.

The chain uses TRBV6-6 and TRBJ2-7; TRBD2 is a possible D gene (5 bases). The germline CDR1 and CDR2 sequences are MNHNY and SVGAGI (reference sequence). V was trimmed by 0 bases and J by 3 bases, leaving 12 bases between them. The CDR3 spans 15 residues. Here the CDR3 reads CASSYSRVSDYEQYF. CDR3 bases: TGTGCCAGCAGTTACTCGAGGGTTAGTGACTACGAGCAGTACTTC.

The V gene is TRBV11-2, the J gene TRBJ2-2; TRBD1 matches 7 bases. The CDR3 sequence is 14 residues long. Germline CDR1 is SGHAT and CDR2 is FQNNGV. J lost 7 bases, V lost 6 bases, and 8 bases had no gene match. CDR3 loop: CASSQQGMSGELFF. Here the CDR3 DNA reads TGTGCCAGCAGTCAACAGGGGATGAGCGGGGAGCTGTTTTTT. Full variable domain (rest looked up from reference TRBV11-2 and TRBJ2-2): EAGVAQSPRYKIIEKRQSVAFWCNPISGHATLYWYQQILGQGPKLLIQFQNNGVVDDSQLPKDRFSAERLKGVDSTLKIQPAKLEDSAVYLCASSQQGMSGELFFGEGSRLTVL.

The rearrangement uses TRBV5-5 and TRBJ1-6; no definite D call. The germline CDR1 and CDR2 sequences are SGHKS and YYEKEE (reference sequence). There are 13 residues in the CDR3. Trimming took 4 bases from V and 8 from J, leaving 10 bases between them. The CDR3 DNA reads TGTGCCAGCAGCCCTCAGTTATATTCACCCCTCCACTTT. This codes for CASSPQLYSPLHF.

This chain uses TRBV13 with TRBJ1-6, with TRBD1 matching over 8 bases. This CDR3 contains 17 residues. J gave up 7 bases and V 0 bases, and 8 bases lay outside the gene matches. Germline CDR1 is PRHDT and CDR2 is FYEKMQ (reference sequence). CDR3 amino acids: CASSLGQRTGRNSPLHF. CDR3 sequence (DNA): TGTGCCAGCAGCTTAGGCCAAAGGACAGGGAGGAATTCACCCCTCCACTTT. The full variable domain, in which reference TRBV13 and TRBJ1-6 provide the parts outside the CDR3, is AAGVIQSPRHLIKEKRETATLKCYPIPRHDTVYWYQQGPGQDPQFLISFYEKMQSDKGSIPDRFSAQQFSDYHSELNMSSLELGDSALYFCASSLGQRTGRNSPLHFGNGTRLTVT.

The J gene is TRBJ2-5, the V gene TRBV19, with TRBD1 identical over 9 bases. Trimming took 3 bases from V and 1 from J; bases not matched to a gene: 0. Germline-derived CDR1 and CDR2 are LNHDA and SQIVND (reference sequence). This CDR3 has 14 amino acids. CDR3 protein: CASSMGQGQETQYF. The CDR3 nucleotides read TGTGCCAGTAGTATGGGACAGGGCCAAGAGACCCAGTACTTC.

V usage is TRBV28 and J usage is TRBJ2-2; the match to TRBD2 covers 7 bases. This CDR3 region has 15 residues. J gave up 6 bases and V 5 bases, and 9 bases lay outside the gene matches. From germline, CDR1 is MDHEN and CDR2 SYDVKM. The CDR3 region is CASSRLAGSPGELFF. The DNA for the CDR3 is TGTGCCAGCAGTCGACTAGCTGGTAGCCCCGGGGAGCTGTTTTTT.

This chain joins TRBV6-5 and TRBJ2-3; perhaps TRBD1 as D (6 bases). CDR3 length: 14 residues. CDR1 and CDR2 (germline): MNHEY, SVGAGI. The V end lost 7 bases, the J end lost 0 bases, and 11 bases lay between the germline ends. CDR3 loop: CASTQGHSTDTQYF. The CDR3 coding sequence is TGTGCCAGCACCCAGGGACACAGCACAGATACGCAGTATTTT.

The chain uses TRBV14 and TRBJ1-5; no clear D gene. The CDR3 has 13 amino acids. Trimming pared 6 bases from V and 1 base from J, leaving 7 bases between. Germline lookup yields CDR1 SGHDN and CDR2 FVKESK. The CDR3 DNA reads as TGTGCCAGCAGTCGGGGAAGCAATCAGCCCCAGCATTTT. Translation gives CASSRGSNQPQHF. Full variable domain (missing parts from reference TRBV14 and TRBJ1-5): EAGVTQFPSHSVIEKGQTVTLRCDPISGHDNLYWYRRVMGKEIKFLLHFVKESKQDESGMPNNRFLAERTGGTYSTLKVQPAELEDSGVYFCASSRGSNQPQHFGDGTRLSIL.

The count of this clone is one. The gene calls are TRBV18 and TRBJ2-2; 7 bases line up with TRBD2. Germline trimming cut 3 bases from V and 2 bases from J; bases unmatched to any gene: 6. The CDR3 sequence is 16 residues long. The germline CDR1 and CDR2 sequences are KGHSH and LQKENI. CDR3 sequence: CASSPGLIINTGELFF. CDR3 bases: TGTGCCAGCTCACCGGGACTAATAATAAACACCGGGGAGCTGTTTTTT.

CDR3: CASSFWDSGANVLTF. In DNA form, the CDR3 reads TGTGCCAGCAGCTTTTGGGACTCTGGGGCCAACGTCCTGACTTTC. The rearrangement joins TRBV7-2 to TRBJ2-6; no definite D call. V lost 3 bases and J lost 0, with 6 bases in between. This CDR3 comprises 15 residues. Germline values: CDR1 SGHTA, CDR2 FQGNSA.

This rearrangement joins TRBV18 to TRBJ2-5; D is unclear. The CDR3 covers 13 residues. V dropped 5 bases and J dropped 4 bases, with 11 bases sitting between them. CDR1 and CDR2 (germline): KGHSH, LQKENI. The CDR3 DNA reads TGTGCCAGCTCAAATGTGGGTTCAGAGACCCAGTACTTC. This translates into CASSNVGSETQYF. Full variable domain (rest looked up from reference TRBV18 and TRBJ2-5): NAGVMQNPRHLVRRRGQEARLRCSPMKGHSHVYWYRQLPEEGLKFMVYLQKENIIDESGMPKERFSAEFPKEGPSILRIQQVVRGDSAAYFCASSNVGSETQYFGPGTRLLVL.

The chain joins TRBV7-2 to TRBJ2-1; 8 bases line up with TRBD2. Germline V gene sequence: CDR1 SGHTA, CDR2 FQGNSA. This CDR3 spans 15 amino acids. V lost 2 bases, J lost 6 bases, and 6 bases stayed unmatched. For the CDR3, the DNA is TGTGCCAGCAGCTTATTGGGACTAGAGTCCAATGAGCAGTTCTTC. Protein sequence: CASSLLGLESNEQFF. The complete variable domain, with remaining parts taken from reference TRBV7-2 and TRBJ2-1, reads GAGVSQSPSNKVTEKGKDVELRCDPISGHTALYWYRQSLGQGLEFLIYFQGNSAPDKSGLPSDRFSAERTGGSVSTLTIQRTQQEDSAVYLCASSLLGLESNEQFFGPGTRLTVL.

The chain joins TRBV27 to TRBJ2-3, with D possibly TRBD1 on 7 matching bases. The V gene's germline CDR1 is MNHEY and CDR2 SMNVEV (reference sequence). Trimming left V 6 bases short and J 3 bases short, with 13 bases between. CDR3 length: 14 residues. The CDR3: CASRPGGQTDTQYF. CDR3 DNA: TGTGCCAGCAGACCCGGGGGACAGACAGATACGCAGTATTTT.